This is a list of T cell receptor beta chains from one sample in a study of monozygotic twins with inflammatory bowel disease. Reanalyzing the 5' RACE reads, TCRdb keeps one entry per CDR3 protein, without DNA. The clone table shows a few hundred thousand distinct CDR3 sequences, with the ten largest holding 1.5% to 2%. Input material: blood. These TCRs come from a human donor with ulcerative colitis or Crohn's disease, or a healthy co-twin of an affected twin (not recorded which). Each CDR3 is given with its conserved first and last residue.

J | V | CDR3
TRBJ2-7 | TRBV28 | CASSLGHYEQYF
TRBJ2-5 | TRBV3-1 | CASSQGVGVETQYF
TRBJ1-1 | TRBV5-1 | CASSLGQENTEAFF
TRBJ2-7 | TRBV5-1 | CASSSTGGAYEQYF
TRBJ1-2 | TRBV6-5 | CASSYSSTGGTGYTF
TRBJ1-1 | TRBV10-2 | CASSDPGGVNTEAFF
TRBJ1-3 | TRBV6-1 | CASSMTMPGNTIYF
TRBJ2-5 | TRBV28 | CASSSPDRQETQYF
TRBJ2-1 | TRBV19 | CASSISSGYYNEQFF
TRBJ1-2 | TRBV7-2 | CASSPSEGNYYGYTF
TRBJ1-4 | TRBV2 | CASSDRADEKLFF
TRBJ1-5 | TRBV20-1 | CSASRGDNQPQHF
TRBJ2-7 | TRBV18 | CASSPQQGAGIREQYF
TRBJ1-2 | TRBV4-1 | CASSQRLPGQPNYGYTF
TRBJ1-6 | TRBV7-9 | CASSSWGQRNSPLHF
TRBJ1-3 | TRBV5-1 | CASSPGPKSGNTIYF
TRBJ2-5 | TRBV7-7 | CASSLSLSEETQYF
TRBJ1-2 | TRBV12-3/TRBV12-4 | CASSPQGALGYTF
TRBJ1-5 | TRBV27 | CASSLRQGALRNQPQHF
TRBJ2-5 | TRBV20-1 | CSAREGLAAFDQETQYF
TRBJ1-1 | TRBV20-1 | CSASAPGSNTEAFF
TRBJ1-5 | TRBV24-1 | CATSDQNGTLDQPQHF
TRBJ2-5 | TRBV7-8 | CASIGGGETQYF
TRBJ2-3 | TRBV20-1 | CSAYRNSADTQYF
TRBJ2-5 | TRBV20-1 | CSAEGRLGETQYF
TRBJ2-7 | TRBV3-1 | CASSQVAGGYSYEQYF
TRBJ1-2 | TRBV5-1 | CASSLYRDDGYTF
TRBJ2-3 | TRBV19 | CASGKTSTDTQYF
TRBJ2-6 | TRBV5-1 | CASRAGGSGANVLTF
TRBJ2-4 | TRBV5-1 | CASSWGPGQGDIQYF
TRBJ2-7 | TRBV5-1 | CASSPHWDVGYEQYF
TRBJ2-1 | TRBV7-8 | CASSARDWRGNEQFF